The 25 T cell receptor beta chains presented below share a single source sample, sequenced in a study of CD8+CD57+ T cells in acquired aplastic anemia. Individuals selected for sequencing had exhibited CD8+CD57+ cell expansion on flow cytometry. Genomic DNA templated the TCR beta VDJ and CDR3 profiling. MiXCR, applied by TCRdb to the reads, yields one record per CDR3 protein. The sample holds hundreds of thousands of distinct CDR3 sequences; roughly a third are singletons and the top ten take 0.7% to 1%. The sequencing sample was made of sorted CD4+, CD8+, or CD8+CD57+ T cells (not recorded which) from PBMCs. Receptors were obtained from a human donor with aplastic anemia.

A note on this clonotype: The junction does not match germline at one end; this may be a read error. V gene TRBV5-1 combines with J gene TRBJ1-4; the D gene is possibly TRBD1 (6 bases). The CDR3 runs 12 residues. Germline CDR1 is SGHRS and CDR2 is YFSETQ. The chain's CDR3 is CASNTGFLRLLW. The DNA of the CDR3 is TGCGCCAGCAACACAGGGTTTTTGCGCTTACTTTGG.

There are a few counts of this clonotype. The V and J genes are TRBV9 and TRBJ1-2; tentative D call: TRBD1 (5 bases). CDR1 SGDLS and CDR2 YYNGEE come from the germline V gene. The CDR3 has 15 residues. The V end lost 1 base, the J end lost 7 bases, and 17 bases lay between the germline ends. This CDR3 reads CASSVSGALTGGYTF. The CDR3 bases are TGTGCCAGCAGCGTAAGCGGGGCTCTGACGGGTGGCTACACCTTC.

Notes on this clonotype: One end of the junction fails to match germline, which may point to a read error. The genes are TRBV29-1 and TRBJ1-1; maybe TRBD1 (5 bases). CDR1 is SQVTM and CDR2 is ANQGSEA in the germline V gene. There are 14 residues in the CDR3. CDR3 coding DNA: TGCAGCGTCGCCCAGGGAGGGTCGAGCACTGAAGCCTTCTTT. Translating gives CSVAQGGSSTEAFF.

The chain joins TRBV28 to TRBJ1-6; tentative D call: TRBD1 (6 bases). Germline V gene data show CDR1 as MDHEN and CDR2 as SYDVKM. Trimming cost V 8 bases and J 6 bases, with 14 bases left between them. The CDR3 is made up of 14 amino acids. The CDR3: CASGGATTNSPLHF. In nucleotides, the CDR3 is TGTGCCAGCGGGGGCGCGACCACTAATTCACCCCTCCACTTT. The full variable domain, its missing parts supplied by reference TRBV28 and TRBJ1-6, is DVKVTQSSRYLVKRTGEKVFLECVQDMDHENMFWYRQDPGLGLRLIYFSYDVKMKEKGDIPEGYSVSREKKERFSLILESASTNQTSMYLCASGGATTNSPLHFGNGTRLTVT.

This chain links TRBV2 with TRBJ1-1; D is perhaps TRBD1 (6 bases). Germline loops: CDR1 SNHLY, CDR2 FYNNEI. This CDR3 has 15 amino acids. The CDR3 region is CVGSTDRPMNTEAFF. In nucleotides, the CDR3 is TGTGTCGGAAGTACGGACAGACCAATGAACACTGAAGCTTTCTTT.

The gene calls are TRBV2 and TRBJ1-1; D is ambiguous. CDR1 is SNHLY, CDR2 FYNNEI, per germline. The CDR3 loop spans 14 amino acids. V dropped 4 bases and J dropped 0 bases, with 9 bases sitting between them. CDR3 amino acids: CASSVEVMNTEAFF. The CDR3 region has the DNA TGTGCCAGCAGTGTCGAGGTCATGAACACTGAAGCTTTCTTT.

V usage is TRBV5-1 and J usage is TRBJ2-1; TRBD1 aligns across 10 bases. The CDR3 is made up of 13 amino acids. Germline CDR1 is SGHRS and CDR2 is YFSETQ. Written as DNA, the CDR3 is TGCGCAATTGGGACAGGGGCGGGTAATGAGCAGTTCTTC. Protein product: CAIGTGAGNEQFF.

The chain carries TRBV7-7 and TRBJ1-6; 11 positions match TRBD1. CDR3 size: 13 residues. From germline, CDR1 is SSHAT and CDR2 FNYEAQ (reference sequence). CDR3 bases: TGTGCTAGGGACAGGGGGAAGAATTCACCCCTCCACTTT. It is translated as CARDRGKNSPLHF.

This clonotype was seen a few times. The genes are TRBV20-1 and TRBJ2-3, with 8 bases lining up with TRBD2. Trimming cost V 3 bases and J 1 base; bases outside gene matches: 6. The CDR3 is 15 amino acids. CDR1 and CDR2 from the germline V gene are DFQATT and SNEGSKA (reference sequence). The CDR3 loop reads CSARRSGAGTDTQYF. As DNA, the CDR3 is TGCAGTGCTAGGCGTAGCGGGGCAGGCACAGATACGCAGTATTTT.

The chain joins TRBV29-1 to TRBJ1-2; D may be TRBD1 (5 bases). V lost 6 bases, J lost 7 bases, and 24 bases lay in between. Germline-derived CDR1 and CDR2 are SQVTM and ANQGSEA. There are 15 residues in the CDR3. CDR3 DNA sequence: TGCAGCGTGGGACGGGACCGAAGAGGACCTTTTGGCTACACCTTC. Its translation: CSVGRDRRGPFGYTF.

The chain couples TRBV19 to TRBJ1-4, with D possibly being TRBD1 (5 bases). The V gene lost 10 bases and the J gene lost 7 bases, with 16 bases spanning the gap. This CDR3 contains 13 residues. CDR1 and CDR2 from the germline V gene are LNHDA and SQIVND (reference sequence). CDR3 sequence (DNA): TGTGCCACTACTCCTCCGGGGGGTGAAAAACTGTTTTTT. Translated, it gives CATTPPGGEKLFF.

This clonotype was picked up many times. The chain uses TRBV19 and TRBJ2-7; tentatively, D is TRBD2 (5 bases). The CDR3 has 12 residues. CDR1 LNHDA and CDR2 SQIVND come from the germline V gene (reference sequence). V shed 6 bases and J shed 3 bases, with 9 bases lying between them. The chain's CDR3 is CASSVDFYEQYF. CDR3 nucleotides: TGTGCCAGTAGCGTGGACTTCTACGAGCAGTACTTC. The full variable domain, its missing parts supplied by reference TRBV19 and TRBJ2-7, is DGGITQSPKYLFRKEGQNVTLSCEQNLNHDAMYWYRQDPGQGLRLIYYSQIVNDFQKGDIAEGYSVSREKKESFPLTVTSAQKNPTAFYLCASSVDFYEQYFGPGTRLTVT.

This clonotype has a count of ten or more. The germline gene is not matched at one end of the junction; a read error may be the cause. The J gene is TRBJ2-7, the V gene TRBV7-7, with D uncertain. This CDR3 is built from 13 residues. Germline CDR1 is SSHAT and CDR2 is FNYEAQ (reference sequence). The CDR3 DNA follows: TGTGCTAGCAGCTTTGGATCGACGTACGAGCAGTACTTC. Translating gives CASSFGSTYEQYF.

The chain links TRBV11-1 to TRBJ2-1; 10 bases line up with TRBD1. Germline trimming cut 6 bases from V and 9 bases from J; bases unmatched to any gene: 17. Germline CDR1 and CDR2: SGHAT and FQDESV (reference sequence). The CDR3 is made up of 17 amino acids. CDR3 protein: CASSLAPGQGTVSEQFF. Written as DNA, the CDR3 is TGTGCCAGCAGTCTGGCGCCGGGACAGGGGACCGTTAGTGAGCAGTTCTTC. The full variable domain, its missing parts supplied by reference TRBV11-1 and TRBJ2-1, is EAEVAQSPRYKITEKSQAVAFWCDPISGHATLYWYRQILGQGPELLVQFQDESVVDDSQLPKDRFSAERLKGVDSTLKIQPAELGDSAMYLCASSLAPGQGTVSEQFFGPGTRLTVL.

J is TRBJ1-5 and V is TRBV28, with D possibly matching TRBD1 (6 bases). This CDR3 has 13 residues. Trimming removed 6 bases from V and 6 bases from J, with 12 bases in between. Germline CDR1 MDHEN, CDR2 SYDVKM. CDR3 region: CASRQGNSQPQHF. In DNA form, the CDR3 reads TGTGCCAGCAGACAGGGTAATAGTCAGCCCCAGCATTTT.

This clonotype was seen repeatedly, ten times or more. The genes are TRBV15 and TRBJ1-1, with D perhaps matching TRBD1 (6 bases). Trimming removed 2 bases at V and 14 bases at J, with 15 bases between. The CDR3 sequence is 12 residues long. Germline CDR1 reads LNHNV; CDR2 reads YYDKDF (reference sequence). The CDR3 DNA reads TGTGCCACCAGCAGAATGCTCGGGGGGCCCTTCTTT. It codes for CATSRMLGGPFF.

This clonotype was seen more than once but under ten times. The chain has TRBV20-1 and TRBJ1-5, with D possibly matching TRBD1 (5 bases). CDR3 size: 16 residues. The V end lost 1 base, the J end lost 0 bases, and 13 bases lay between the germline ends. Germline CDR1 DFQATT, CDR2 SNEGSKA (reference sequence). The CDR3: CSARGPTENSNQPQHF. For the CDR3, the DNA is TGCAGTGCTAGAGGCCCGACAGAGAATAGCAATCAGCCCCAGCATTTT.

This clonotype was detected a few times. This chain connects TRBV5-5 to TRBJ2-3, with unresolved D. This CDR3 contains 13 residues. The V end was cut by 7 bases, the J end by 3 bases, with 12 bases between. Germline CDR1 is SGHKS and CDR2 is YYEKEE (reference sequence). CDR3 sequence: CASEPTVTDTQYF. Written as DNA, the CDR3 is TGTGCCAGCGAACCTACAGTAACAGATACGCAGTATTTT. Full variable domain (missing parts from reference TRBV5-5 and TRBJ2-3): DAGVTQSPTHLIKTRGQQVTLRCSPISGHKSVSWYQQVLGQGPQFIFQYYEKEERGRGNFPDRFSARQFPNYSSELNVNALLLGDSALYLCASEPTVTDTQYFGPGTRLTVL.

This clonotype has more than one count but fewer than ten. A clone one base away is much larger, so this may be a read error. The gene calls are TRBV10-3 and TRBJ2-7; 9 bases map to TRBD1. The germline CDR1 and CDR2 sequences are ENHRY and SYGVKD. CDR3 length equals 14 residues. CDR3 sequence reads: CPISDTGGTYEQYF. The CDR3 DNA sequence: TGTCCCATCAGTGATACAGGGGGCACGTACGAGCAGTACTTC.

This clonotype occurred many times. The chain carries TRBV29-1 and TRBJ1-1; D not certain. Germline loops: CDR1 SQVTM, CDR2 ANQGSEA. V was clipped by 4 bases and J by 3 bases, with 15 bases between them. The CDR3 has 14 amino acids. This chain's CDR3 is CSVGFTRGHTEAFF. CDR3 sequence (DNA): TGCAGCGTTGGATTTACACGAGGGCACACTGAAGCTTTCTTT. Complete variable domain (other parts from reference TRBV29-1 and TRBJ1-1): SAVISQKPSRDICQRGTSLTIQCQVDSQVTMMFWYRQQPGQSLTLIATANQGSEATYESGFVIDKFPISRPNLTFSTLTVSNMSPEDSSIYLCSVGFTRGHTEAFFGQGTRLTVV.

This chain links TRBV15 with TRBJ2-4; a weak D match, TRBD2 (7 bases). This CDR3 comprises 14 residues. CDR1 and CDR2 (germline): LNHNV, YYDKDF (reference sequence). V was trimmed by 5 bases and J by 8 bases, leaving 16 bases between them. CDR3 sequence: CATSASGGADIQYF. As DNA, the CDR3 is TGTGCCACCAGCGCCTCTGGGGGGGCCGACATTCAGTACTTC. Drawing the rest from reference TRBV15 and TRBJ2-4, the complete variable domain is DAMVIQNPRYQVTQFGKPVTLSCSQTLNHNVMYWYQQKSSQAPKLLFHYYDKDFNNEADTPDNFQSRRPNTSFCFLDIRSPGLGDTAMYLCATSASGGADIQYFGAGTRLSVL.

At least ten counts were recorded for this clonotype. The J gene is TRBJ2-1, the V gene TRBV10-1; 12 nucleotides match TRBD2. Losses at the gene ends were 4 bases for V and 9 bases for J; bases not matched to a gene: 7. Germline CDR1 WNHNN, CDR2 SYGVQD (reference sequence). The CDR3 is 15 amino acids. The CDR3 here is CASSAKMTSGSEQFF. The CDR3 DNA sequence: TGCGCCAGCAGTGCTAAAATGACTAGCGGGAGTGAGCAGTTCTTC.

In its sample, this clonotype was seen a few times. The chain joins TRBV12-5 to TRBJ2-7; D might be TRBD2 (5 bases). Trimming cost V 6 bases and J 6 bases, with 12 bases left between them. The CDR3 runs to 12 residues. CDR1 is LGHNT and CDR2 is FRNRAP in the germline V gene. In DNA, the CDR3 is TGTGCTAGTGGCTCGGACTCGGGCGAGCAGTACTTC. This translates into CASGSDSGEQYF.

This clonotype was recorded many times. The chain recombines TRBV20-1 with TRBJ1-2; perhaps TRBD1 as D (5 bases). Trimming took off 6 bases at V and 8 bases at J, with 19 bases between the two ends. The CDR3 is 13 residues long. Germline V gene data show CDR1 as DFQATT and CDR2 as SNEGSKA (reference sequence). DNA for the CDR3: TGCAGTGCCCGAGACTGGGGGGAGAGGGGCTACACCTTC. Translation gives CSARDWGERGYTF.

There are a few counts of this clonotype. Germline is not matched at one junction end, which may reflect a read error. The chain has TRBV7-6 and TRBJ2-1; 9 bases fit TRBD1. There are 12 residues in the CDR3. Germline V gene lookup returns CDR1 SGHVS and CDR2 FNYEAQ. CDR3 region: CASSPTGGEQFF. The CDR3 region has the DNA TGCGCCAGCAGCCCAACAGGGGGCGAGCAGTTCTTC. Filled out from reference TRBV7-6 and TRBJ2-1, the complete variable domain reads GAGVSQSPRYKVTKRGQDVALRCDPISGHVSLYWYRQALGQGPEFLTYFNYEAQQDKSGLPNDRFSAERPEGSISTLTIQRTEQRDSAMYRCASSPTGGEQFFGPGTRLTVL.